These 3 T cell receptor beta chains originate from one sample sequenced in a study of blood T cell repertoires in COVID-19. Only in-frame clones appear in the TCRdb table, and some are missing; sequencing was by immunoSEQ multiplex PCR. Of about 90,000 clones listed, about 89% are singletons. Sequenced input: peripheral blood. Every receptor here comes from a human donor with active COVID-19. The donor label of this sample is uncertain.

The chain joins TRBV7-9 to TRBJ2-3; 13 bases agree with TRBD2. CDR1 is SEHNR, CDR2 FQNEAQ, per germline (reference sequence). CDR3 length: 18 residues. The trim removed 4 bases at V and 0 bases at J, leaving 7 bases unmatched. In nucleotides, the CDR3 is TGTGCCAGCAGCTGGACCTCGGGACTAGCGGGGAGCACAGATACGCAGTATTTT. The encoded protein is CASSWTSGLAGSTDTQYF.

This chain links TRBV14 with TRBJ1-1; 7 bases map to TRBD1. J was trimmed by 4 bases and V by 4 bases; bases with no gene match: 9. The CDR3 is 15 residues long. Germline values: CDR1 SGHDN, CDR2 FVKESK. The CDR3 protein is CASSLTQGPTTEAFF. DNA of the CDR3: TGTGCCAGCAGCCTGACACAGGGGCCGACCACTGAAGCTTTCTTT. Based on the CDR3 plus reference TRBV14 and TRBJ1-1, the full variable domain is EAGVTQFPSHSVIEKGQTVTLRCDPISGHDNLYWYRRVMGKEIKFLLHFVKESKQDESGMPNNRFLAERTGGTYSTLKVQPAELEDSGVYFCASSLTQGPTTEAFFGQGTRLTVV.

The rearrangement uses TRBV2 and TRBJ1-5; D unclear. Germline V CDR1 and CDR2: SNHLY, FYNNEI. V lost 3 bases to trimming and J lost 0 bases, with 9 bases between them. The CDR3 length is 15 residues. The DNA for the CDR3 is TGTGCCAGCAGTGACCCTGGCGGTAGCAATCAGCCCCAGCATTTT. Its translation is CASSDPGGSNQPQHF.